The 4 T cell receptor beta chains reported below all come from one sample, sequenced in a study of human T cells and chemical hapten exposure. As to time point: patch test 1, 2 weeks after DPC sensitization. As for treatment: therapeutic diphenylcyclopropenone sensitization with weekly scalp DPC. TCRdb processed the RACE reads anew with MiXCR; each CDR3 protein has one entry. The sample holds roughly 14,000 distinct CDR3 sequences, less than 20% seen once. Sequenced material: whole blood, taken in connection with sensitization to the hapten diphenylcyclopropenone (DPC). The receptor set was obtained from a woman in her 30s with alopecia areata. Some clones in this sample may be carry-over from other donors' samples.

By share, this clonotype counts as medium-sized. The chain carries TRBV27 and TRBJ1-5, with D unclear. V was shortened by 5 bases and J by 3 bases, with 8 bases between the two germline ends. Germline V gene lookup returns CDR1 MNHEY and CDR2 SMNVEV (reference sequence). The CDR3 contains 13 residues. CDR3: CASSPLSNQPQHF. The CDR3, as DNA: TGTGCCAGCAGTCCACTCTCCAATCAGCCCCAGCATTTT.

Ten or more counts support this clonotype. This rearrangement joins TRBV5-6 to TRBJ1-5; D not resolved. The CDR3 runs to 13 residues. From germline, CDR1 is SGHDT and CDR2 YYEEEE. Trimming took 0 bases from V and 4 from J, leaving 5 bases between them. The CDR3 loop reads CASSLGPNQPQHF. DNA for the CDR3: TGTGCCAGCAGCTTGGGGCCTAATCAGCCCCAGCATTTT.

This clonotype has a count of ten or more. This chain joins TRBV18 and TRBJ1-2, with D possibly being TRBD1 (6 bases). CDR1 is KGHSH, CDR2 LQKENI, per germline. V lost 6 bases and J lost 4, with 12 bases in between. The CDR3 is 13 residues long. CDR3 DNA: TGTGCCAGCTCTCAACAGGGCTCCTATGGCTACACCTTC. Encoded protein: CASSQQGSYGYTF. Combining the CDR3 with reference TRBV18 and TRBJ1-2 gives the whole variable domain NAGVMQNPRHLVRRRGQEARLRCSPMKGHSHVYWYRQLPEEGLKFMVYLQKENIIDESGMPKERFSAEFPKEGPSILRIQQVVRGDSAAYFCASSQQGSYGYTFGSGTRLTVV.

The chain couples TRBV29-1 to TRBJ1-1; TRBD1 is a possible D gene (5 bases). This CDR3 has 13 residues. Germline CDR1 reads SQVTM; CDR2 reads ANQGSEA. The germline V and J ends were trimmed by 7 bases and 5 bases, with 17 bases remaining between them. The CDR3 spells CSAAMQGGTEAFF. The DNA for the CDR3 is TGCAGCGCTGCAATGCAGGGCGGGACTGAAGCTTTCTTT.